These 10 T cell receptor beta chains were all obtained from the same sample, sequenced in a study of T-cell memory formation after mild COVID-19. TCRdb reprocessed the 5' RACE reads with MiXCR, giving one entry per CDR3 protein. The table shows 540,000 or so distinct CDR3 sequences, with roughly 20% occurring only once. Sequences were obtained from PBMCs or a T cell subset sorted from them (not recorded which). The receptors derive from an adult woman who had mild COVID-19 (a few samples of this study predate the infection). Cell type and time point are not known.

This clonotype was seen only a few times. The rearrangement uses TRBV12-3 or TRBV12-4 and TRBJ2-4; 9 bases are a match to TRBD2. The CDR3 is made up of 12 amino acids. Unmatched junction bases numbered 6, after V lost 9 bases and J lost 9 bases. The DNA of the CDR3 is TGTGCCAGTGGGACTAGCCGAAGCATTCAGTACTTC. It encodes CASGTSRSIQYF.

This sequence joins TRBV2 and TRBJ2-5; D tentatively fits TRBD1 or TRBD2 (5 bases each). This CDR3 comprises 15 residues. Trimming took 2 bases from V and 5 from J, leaving 15 bases between them. Per germline, CDR1 SNHLY and CDR2 FYNNEI. The CDR3 nucleotides are TGTGCCAGCAGTGAATCTCCGAGGGACCCGGAGACCCAGTACTTC. Encoded protein: CASSESPRDPETQYF.

This chain joins TRBV7-2 and TRBJ2-1; TRBD2 matches 9 bases. The trim removed 5 bases at V and 1 base at J, leaving 12 bases unmatched. The CDR3 consists of 18 residues. CDR1 and CDR2 (germline): SGHTA, FQGNSA. As DNA, the CDR3 is TGTGCCAGCAGCCGTAGGGGGGCTAGCGGGACTTCCTACAATGAGCAGTTCTTC. Its protein product is CASSRRGASGTSYNEQFF.

This chain links TRBV5-1 with TRBJ2-7, with 7 positions matching TRBD2. Germline V gene lookup returns CDR1 SGHRS and CDR2 YFSETQ. The CDR3 spans 14 residues. V lost 5 bases to trimming and J lost 3 bases; unmatched junction nucleotides: 8. The CDR3 sequence is CASRTSIEVYEQYF. In DNA form, the CDR3 reads TGCGCCAGCAGGACTAGCATTGAGGTCTACGAGCAGTACTTC.

This chain links TRBV7-9 with TRBJ1-5, with 7 bases lining up with TRBD1. The ends lost 5 bases at V and 4 bases at J; junction bases unmatched: 11. Germline V CDR1 and CDR2: SEHNR, FQNEAQ (reference sequence). The CDR3 is made up of 16 amino acids. The CDR3 spells CASSTYTGEDNQPQHF. CDR3 nucleotide sequence: TGTGCCAGCAGCACCTACACAGGGGAAGATAATCAGCCCCAGCATTTT.

The chain is built from TRBV4-1 and TRBJ1-2; D is unclear. V dropped 4 bases and J dropped 4 bases, with 13 bases sitting between them. The CDR3 length is 14 residues. Germline lookup yields CDR1 MGHRA and CDR2 YSYEKL. The chain's CDR3 is CASSPGYGFYGYTF. The CDR3 region has the DNA TGCGCCAGCAGCCCCGGGTACGGATTCTATGGCTACACCTTC.

The table lists this clonotype with a few counts. This chain joins TRBV4-2 and TRBJ2-5, with D uncertain. Trimming cost V 0 bases and J 2 bases, with 4 bases left between them. CDR3 size: 13 residues. CDR1 and CDR2 from the germline V gene are LGHNA and YNFKEQ. The CDR3 sequence is CASSQDSQETQYF. CDR3 bases: TGTGCCAGCAGCCAAGATTCGCAAGAGACCCAGTACTTC.

This clonotype appeared a few times. The junction differs from germline at one of its ends, possibly a read error. The J gene is TRBJ1-5, the V gene TRBV7-6; D call uncertain. CDR3 length equals 15 residues. The germline V gene has CDR1 SGHVS and CDR2 FNYEAQ. For the CDR3, the DNA is TGTGCCAGCAGCCTAGCCCCGAGTAGCAATCAGCCCCAGCATTTT. Translated, it gives CASSLAPSSNQPQHF. Full variable domain (rest looked up from reference TRBV7-6 and TRBJ1-5): GAGVSQSPRYKVTKRGQDVALRCDPISGHVSLYWYRQALGQGPEFLTYFNYEAQQDKSGLPNDRFSAERPEGSISTLTIQRTEQRDSAMYRCASSLAPSSNQPQHFGDGTRLSIL.

This clonotype was counted only a few times. The gene calls are TRBV27 and TRBJ1-2; D gene ambiguous. CDR3 size: 15 residues. The V gene's germline CDR1 is MNHEY and CDR2 SMNVEV (reference sequence). Trimming took off 5 bases at V and 4 bases at J, with 17 bases between the two ends. The CDR3 here is CASSPDPYQAYGYTF. CDR3 DNA: TGTGCCAGCAGTCCAGACCCCTACCAAGCCTATGGCTACACCTTC.

The CDR3 DNA sequence: TGTGCCAGCAGCTTAAGGGTAGGGGACTACAATGAGCAGTTCTTC. Translated, it gives CASSLRVGDYNEQFF. The chain couples TRBV11-2 to TRBJ2-1; perhaps TRBD1 as D (5 bases). Trimming took 2 bases from V and 3 from J, leaving 11 bases between them. The length of the CDR3 is 15 residues. The germline V gene has CDR1 SGHAT and CDR2 FQNNGV.